This TCR beta chain was sequenced for a study of T cell repertoires in cytomegalovirus infection. Study-wide background: It can be stated that public TCR beta signatures indicated CMV infection as well as a matching HLA type.

TCRdb processed the reads anew with MiXCR; each CDR3 protein has one entry. The sample yields around 210,000 distinct CDR3 sequences, roughly 6.5% seen once. Germline loops: CDR1 SGHAT, CDR2 FQNNGV. The V gene lost 4 bases and the J gene lost 5 bases, with 17 bases spanning the gap. This CDR3 is built from 15 residues. This clonotype was found many times. The sequence was obtained from a human donor in good health (CMV status not recorded). Some clones in this sample may be carry-over from other donors' samples. The chain carries TRBV11-2 and TRBJ2-5; D ambiguous. Input material: PBMCs. CDR3 in DNA: TGTGCCAGCAGCTCGTTGCGGCGCGACGGGGAGACCCAGTACTTC. This gives the protein CASSSLRRDGETQYF.